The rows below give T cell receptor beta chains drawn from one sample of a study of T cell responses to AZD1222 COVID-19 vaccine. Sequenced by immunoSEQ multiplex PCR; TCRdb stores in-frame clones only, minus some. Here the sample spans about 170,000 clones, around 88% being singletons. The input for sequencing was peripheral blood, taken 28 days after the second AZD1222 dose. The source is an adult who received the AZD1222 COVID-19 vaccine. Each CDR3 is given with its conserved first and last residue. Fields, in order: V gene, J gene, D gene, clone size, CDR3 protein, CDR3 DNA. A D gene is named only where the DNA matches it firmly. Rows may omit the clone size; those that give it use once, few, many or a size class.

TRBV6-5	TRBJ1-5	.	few	CAGGEDQPQHF	TGTGCCGGGGGAGAAGATCAGCCCCAGCATTTT
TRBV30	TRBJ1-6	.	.	CACSGHSNSPLHF	TGTGCCTGCTCAGGACATAGTAATTCACCCCTCCACTTT
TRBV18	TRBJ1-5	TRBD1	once	CASSPSTGWDSNQPQHF	TGTGCCAGCTCACCTTCGACAGGGTGGGATAGCAATCAGCCCCAGCATTTT
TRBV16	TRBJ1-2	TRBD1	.	CASSRDRGDGGYTF	TGTGCCAGCAGCCGGGACAGGGGAGACGGTGGCTACACCTTC
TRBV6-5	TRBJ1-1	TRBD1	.	CASSFQGGGTEAFF	TGTGCCAGCAGTTTCCAGGGGGGTGGGACTGAAGCTTTCTTT
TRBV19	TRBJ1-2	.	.	CASSSPSPLGTGNGYTF	TGTGCCAGTAGTAGTCCCTCCCCCCTAGGGACGGGGAATGGCTACACCTTC
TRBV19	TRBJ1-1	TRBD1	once	CASSILTGMNTEAFF	TGTGCCAGTAGTATCTTGACAGGGATGAACACTGAAGCTTTCTTT
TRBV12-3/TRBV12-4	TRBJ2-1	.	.	CASGITDEQFF	TGTGCCAGCGGCATTACGGATGAGCAGTTCTTC
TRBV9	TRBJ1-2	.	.	CASSVGGRGSYGYTF	TGTGCCAGCAGCGTAGGTGGCCGGGGGTCCTATGGCTACACCTTC
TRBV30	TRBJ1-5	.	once	CAWSGGGSRPQHF	TGTGCCTGGAGTGGCGGGGGATCTCGACCCCAGCATTTT
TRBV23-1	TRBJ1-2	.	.	CASNQNRDYGYTF	TGCGCCAGCAATCAGAACAGGGACTATGGCTACACCTTC
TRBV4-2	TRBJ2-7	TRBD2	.	CASSQGPSTSGGLLPHF	TGTGCCAGCAGCCAAGGACCTTCGACTAGCGGGGGGCTCCTACCTCACTTC
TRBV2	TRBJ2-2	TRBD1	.	CASRRQGARIGELFF	TGTGCCAGCAGGCGACAGGGGGCGCGGATCGGGGAGCTGTTTTTT
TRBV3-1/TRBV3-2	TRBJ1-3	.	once	CASRGGDKGNTIYF	TGTGCCAGCAGAGGGGGTGATAAAGGAAACACCATATATTTT